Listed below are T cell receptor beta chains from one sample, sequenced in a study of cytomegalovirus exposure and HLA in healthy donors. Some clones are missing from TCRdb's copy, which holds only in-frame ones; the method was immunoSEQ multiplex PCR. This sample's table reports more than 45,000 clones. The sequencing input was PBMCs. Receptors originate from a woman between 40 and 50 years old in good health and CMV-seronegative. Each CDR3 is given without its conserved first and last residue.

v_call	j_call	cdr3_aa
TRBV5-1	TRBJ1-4	ASSGLAQGAPGEKLF
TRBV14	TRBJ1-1	ASSLTVNTEAF
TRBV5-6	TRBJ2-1	ASTHRGGGGNEQF
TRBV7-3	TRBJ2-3	ASGGYSTDTQY
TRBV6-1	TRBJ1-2	ASSPGQGAWGYT
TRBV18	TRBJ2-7	ASSPRVMRELYEQY
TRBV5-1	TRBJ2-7	ASSITGGNLYEQY
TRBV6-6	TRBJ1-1	ASSYWGGDTEAF
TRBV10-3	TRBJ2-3	AISGLAGGTDTQY
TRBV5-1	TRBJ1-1	ASSPQAGNTEAF
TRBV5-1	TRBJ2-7	ASSLALDRKTYEQY
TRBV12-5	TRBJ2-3	ASGSHGTRKQDTQY
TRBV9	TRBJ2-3	ASSARTGPRADTQY
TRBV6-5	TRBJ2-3	ASSYSQGTDTQY
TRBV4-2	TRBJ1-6	ASSQGRQYNSPLH
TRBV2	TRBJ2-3	ASRGGRGRADTQY
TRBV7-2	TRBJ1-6	ASSSGQTNSPLH
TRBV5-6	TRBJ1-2	ASSTDRDTYGYT
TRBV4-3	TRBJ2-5	ASSRARDTQETQY
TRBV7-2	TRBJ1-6	ASSTRVNSPLH
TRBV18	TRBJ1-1	ASSPRGGDTEAF
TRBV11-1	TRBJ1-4	ASSRGGPTNEKLF
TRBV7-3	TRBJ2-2	ASSLTRTGELF
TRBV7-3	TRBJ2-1	ASSLTSGGNEQF
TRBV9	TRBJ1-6	ASSAEQGRYSPLH
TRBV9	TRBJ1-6	ASSVGEGALGNSPLH
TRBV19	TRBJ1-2	ASSIRQGASGYT
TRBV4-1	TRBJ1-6	ASSQVSSPLH
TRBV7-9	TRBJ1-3	ASSLAQGNTIY
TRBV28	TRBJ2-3	ASSSFTDTQY
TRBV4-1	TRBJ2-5	ASSQVTGTGFLSQETQY
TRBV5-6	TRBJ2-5	ASSSHAGGEPQETQY
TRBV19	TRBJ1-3	ASSRDSGRSGNTIY
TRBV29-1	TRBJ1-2	SVLSRDRADGYT
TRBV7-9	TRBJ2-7	ASSLGQGAPEQY
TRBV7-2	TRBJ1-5	ASSLRRGDQHQH
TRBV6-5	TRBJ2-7	ASRPIPRVSYEQY
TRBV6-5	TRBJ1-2	ASSFGGPGYLSGYT
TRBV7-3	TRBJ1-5	ASSARGYNQPQH
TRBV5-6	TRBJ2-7	ASSLLGLKVYEQY
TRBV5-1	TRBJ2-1	ASSPQTGLTSYNEQF
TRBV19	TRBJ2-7	ASRPRQGAYEQY
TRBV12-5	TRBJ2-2	ASGFVVGDTGELF
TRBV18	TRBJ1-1	ASSPRQGEAF